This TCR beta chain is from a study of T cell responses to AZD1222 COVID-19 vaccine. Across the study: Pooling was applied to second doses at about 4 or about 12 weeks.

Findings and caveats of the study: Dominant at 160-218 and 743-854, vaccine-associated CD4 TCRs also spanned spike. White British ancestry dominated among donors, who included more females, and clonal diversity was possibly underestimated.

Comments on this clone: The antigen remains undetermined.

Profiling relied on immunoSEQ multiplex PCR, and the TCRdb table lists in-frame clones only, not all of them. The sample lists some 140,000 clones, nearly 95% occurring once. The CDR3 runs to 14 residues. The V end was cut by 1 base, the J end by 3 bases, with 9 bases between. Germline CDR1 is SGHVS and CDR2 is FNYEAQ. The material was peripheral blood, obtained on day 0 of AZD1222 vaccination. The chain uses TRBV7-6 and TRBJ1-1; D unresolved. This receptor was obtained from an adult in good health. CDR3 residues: CASSLVVDHTEAFF. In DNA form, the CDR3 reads TGTGCCAGCAGCTTAGTAGTTGACCACACTGAAGCTTTCTTT.